This T cell receptor (beta chain) comes out of a study of regulatory T cells in long-lasting Graves disease. Relying on iRepertoire HTBI primers and Arm-PCR of CDR3 regions, the team built TCR beta libraries. TCRdb called the multiplex PCR reads again in MiXCR, with one record for every CDR3 protein. The profile shows 350,000 to 450,000 distinct CDR3 sequences, over 15% of them singletons. This clonotype turned up a few times. Its antigen is not known. The time point is: newly diagnosed GD, antithyroid drugs for less than 3 months. PBMC RNA served as the TCR library source. Germline V gives CDR1 LGHNA, CDR2 YNFKEQ. There are 15 residues in the CDR3. The V and J ends lost 0 bases and 3 bases respectively, with 9 bases between them. Overall study results and limits: TCR diversity was lower in persistent Graves' patients (versus newly diagnosed ones).

These data were also filed under a second study, of T cells in Graves' hyperthyroidism and ophthalmopathy. That work contributes: Patients aged 18 to 65 with hyperthyroidism were newly diagnosed, with duration under 2 months. Median prediction lead before ophthalmopathy onset was six to eight months with the model.

The chain is built from TRBV4-2 and TRBJ1-3; D ambiguous. The sequence derives from a man aged 35 to 55 with Graves disease. The specimen was peripheral blood mononuclear cells (PBMCs), collected at new diagnosis, from a patient treated with antithyroid drugs. The CDR3 coding sequence is TGTGCCAGCAGCCAAGAACCCGCCCGTGGAAACACCATATATTTT. It yields the protein CASSQEPARGNTIYF.